The entry below describes one TCR beta chain. V was clipped by 5 bases and J by 1 base, with 13 bases between them. Germline CDR1 is MDHEN and CDR2 is SYDVKM. The CDR3 loop spans 15 amino acids. The data were taken from a study of radiotherapy plus CTLA-4 blockade in lung cancer. TCRdb keeps only in-frame clones here, not all; method: immunoSEQ multiplex PCR. The sample holds tens of thousands of clones, about 79% seen once. This TCR was recovered from a human donor with non-small cell lung cancer that progressed on radiotherapy plus ipilimumab. The rearrangement uses TRBV28 and TRBJ2-3, with D perhaps TRBD1 (6 bases). The sample in question was peripheral blood, obtained from a patient treated with radiotherapy plus ipilimumab. The CDR3 loop is CASSPQGSGTDTQYF. In nucleotides, the CDR3 is TGTGCCAGCAGTCCACAGGGAAGCGGCACAGATACGCAGTATTTT.